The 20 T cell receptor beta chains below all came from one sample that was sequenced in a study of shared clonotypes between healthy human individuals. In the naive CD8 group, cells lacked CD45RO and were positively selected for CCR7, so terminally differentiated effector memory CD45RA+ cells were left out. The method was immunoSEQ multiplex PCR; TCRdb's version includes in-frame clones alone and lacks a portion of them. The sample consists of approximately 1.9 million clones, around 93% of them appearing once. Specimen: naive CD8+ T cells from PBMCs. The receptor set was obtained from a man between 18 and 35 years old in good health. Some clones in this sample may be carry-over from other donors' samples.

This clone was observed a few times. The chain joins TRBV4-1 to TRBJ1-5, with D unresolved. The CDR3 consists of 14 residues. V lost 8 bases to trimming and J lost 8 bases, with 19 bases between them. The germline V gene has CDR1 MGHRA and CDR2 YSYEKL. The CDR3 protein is CASADHHRGEPQHF. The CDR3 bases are TGCGCCAGCGCCGACCACCATCGCGGGGAGCCCCAGCATTTT.

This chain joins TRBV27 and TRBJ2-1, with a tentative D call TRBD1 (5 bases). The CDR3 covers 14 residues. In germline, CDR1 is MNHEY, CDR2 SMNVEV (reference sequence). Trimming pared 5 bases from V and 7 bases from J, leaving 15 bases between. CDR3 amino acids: CASSTLLRGNEQFF. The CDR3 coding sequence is TGTGCCAGCAGTACTTTACTTAGGGGTAATGAGCAGTTCTTC.

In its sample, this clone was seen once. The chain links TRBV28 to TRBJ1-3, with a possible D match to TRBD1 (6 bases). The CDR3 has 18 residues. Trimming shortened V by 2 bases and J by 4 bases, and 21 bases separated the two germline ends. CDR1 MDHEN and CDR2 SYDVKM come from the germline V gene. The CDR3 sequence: CASSLVLQGVYQGNTIYF. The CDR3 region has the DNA TGTGCCAGCAGTTTAGTGTTACAGGGAGTATACCAGGGAAACACCATATATTTT.

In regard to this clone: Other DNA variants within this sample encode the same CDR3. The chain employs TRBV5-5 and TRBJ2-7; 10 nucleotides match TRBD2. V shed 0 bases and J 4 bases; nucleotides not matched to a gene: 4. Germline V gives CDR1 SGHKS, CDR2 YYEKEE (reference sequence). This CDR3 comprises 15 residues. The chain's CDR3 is CASSLAPSGSYEQYF. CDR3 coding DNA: TGTGCCAGCAGCTTGGCCCCTAGCGGGAGTTACGAGCAGTACTTC.

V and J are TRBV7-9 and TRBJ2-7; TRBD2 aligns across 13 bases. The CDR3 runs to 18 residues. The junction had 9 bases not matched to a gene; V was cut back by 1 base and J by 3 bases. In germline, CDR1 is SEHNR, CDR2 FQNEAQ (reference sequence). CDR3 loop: CASSLDLWTSGRGYEQYF. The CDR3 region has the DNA TGTGCCAGCAGCTTAGACCTATGGACTAGCGGGAGAGGCTACGAGCAGTACTTC.

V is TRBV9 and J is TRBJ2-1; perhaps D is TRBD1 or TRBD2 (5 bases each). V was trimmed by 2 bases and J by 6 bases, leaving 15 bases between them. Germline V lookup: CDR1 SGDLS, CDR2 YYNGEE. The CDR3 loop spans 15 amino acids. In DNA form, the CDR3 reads TGTGCCAGCAGCGTTTACGGGACGACTACCAATGAGCAGTTCTTC. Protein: CASSVYGTTTNEQFF.

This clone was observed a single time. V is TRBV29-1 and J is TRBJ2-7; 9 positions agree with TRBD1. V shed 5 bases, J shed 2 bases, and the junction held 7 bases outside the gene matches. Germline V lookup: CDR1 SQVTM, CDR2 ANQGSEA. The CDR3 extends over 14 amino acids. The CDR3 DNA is TGCAGCGTTAGACAGGGGGGATTTGCCTACGAGCAGTACTTC. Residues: CSVRQGGFAYEQYF.

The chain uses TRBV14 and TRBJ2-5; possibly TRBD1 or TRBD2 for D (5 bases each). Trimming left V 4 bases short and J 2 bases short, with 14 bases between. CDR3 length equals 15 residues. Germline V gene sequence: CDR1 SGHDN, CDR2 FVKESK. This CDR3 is CASSLRRGGQETQYF. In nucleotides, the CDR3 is TGTGCCAGCAGCCTCCGACGGGGCGGTCAAGAGACCCAGTACTTC.

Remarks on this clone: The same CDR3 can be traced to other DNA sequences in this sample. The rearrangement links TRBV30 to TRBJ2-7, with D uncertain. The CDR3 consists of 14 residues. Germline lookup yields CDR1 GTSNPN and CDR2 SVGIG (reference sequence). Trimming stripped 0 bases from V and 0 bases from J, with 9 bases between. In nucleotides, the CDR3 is TGTGCCTGGAGTGTACGTCTGCCCTCCTACGAGCAGTACTTC. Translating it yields CAWSVRLPSYEQYF.

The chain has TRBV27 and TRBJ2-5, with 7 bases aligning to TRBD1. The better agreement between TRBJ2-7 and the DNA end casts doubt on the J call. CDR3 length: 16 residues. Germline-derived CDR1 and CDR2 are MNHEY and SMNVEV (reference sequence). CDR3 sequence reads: CASSLSPGTDSYEQYF. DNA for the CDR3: TGTGCCAGCAGTTTATCCCCGGGGACAGACTCCTACGAGCAGTACTTC.

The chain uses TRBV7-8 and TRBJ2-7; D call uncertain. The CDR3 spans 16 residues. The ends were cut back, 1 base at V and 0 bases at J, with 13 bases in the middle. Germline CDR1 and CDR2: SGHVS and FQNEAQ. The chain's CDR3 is CASSLDPEASSYEQYF. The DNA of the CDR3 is TGTGCCAGCAGCTTAGATCCAGAGGCGAGCTCCTACGAGCAGTACTTC.

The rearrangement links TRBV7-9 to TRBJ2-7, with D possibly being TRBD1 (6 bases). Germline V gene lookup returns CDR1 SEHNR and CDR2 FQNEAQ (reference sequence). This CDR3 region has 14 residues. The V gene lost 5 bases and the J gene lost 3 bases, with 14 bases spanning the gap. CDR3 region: CASSPGQPHYEQYF. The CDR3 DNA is TGTGCCAGCAGCCCCGGACAGCCCCACTACGAGCAGTACTTC.

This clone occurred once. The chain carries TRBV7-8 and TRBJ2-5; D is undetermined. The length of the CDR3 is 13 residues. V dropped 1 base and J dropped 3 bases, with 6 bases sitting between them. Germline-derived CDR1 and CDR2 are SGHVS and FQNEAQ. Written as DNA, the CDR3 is TGTGCCAGCAGCTTAGGGGGAAAAGAGACCCAGTACTTC. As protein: CASSLGGKETQYF. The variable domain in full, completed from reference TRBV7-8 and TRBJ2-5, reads GAGVSQSPRYKVAKRGQDVALRCDPISGHVSLFWYQQALGQGPEFLTYFQNEAQLDKSGLPSDRFFAERPEGSVSTLKIQRTQQEDSAVYLCASSLGGKETQYFGPGTRLLVL.

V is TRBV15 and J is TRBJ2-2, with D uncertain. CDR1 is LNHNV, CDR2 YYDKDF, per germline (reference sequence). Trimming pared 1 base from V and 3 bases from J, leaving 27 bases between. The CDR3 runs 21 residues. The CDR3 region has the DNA TGTGCCACCAGCAGAGGGGCAGGACCACGGACCGGGCCGGTGGACACCGGGGAGCTGTTTTTT. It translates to CATSRGAGPRTGPVDTGELFF. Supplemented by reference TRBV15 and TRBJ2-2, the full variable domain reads DAMVIQNPRYQVTQFGKPVTLSCSQTLNHNVMYWYQQKSSQAPKLLFHYYDKDFNNEADTPDNFQSRRPNTSFCFLDIRSPGLGDTAMYLCATSRGAGPRTGPVDTGELFFGEGSRLTVL.

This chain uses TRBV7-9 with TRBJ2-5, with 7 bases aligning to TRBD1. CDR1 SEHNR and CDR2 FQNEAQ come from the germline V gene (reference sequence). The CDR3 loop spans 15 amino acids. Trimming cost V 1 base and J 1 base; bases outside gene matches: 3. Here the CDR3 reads CASSLGTGVQETQYF. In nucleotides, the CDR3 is TGTGCCAGCAGCTTAGGCACAGGGGTCCAAGAGACCCAGTACTTC.

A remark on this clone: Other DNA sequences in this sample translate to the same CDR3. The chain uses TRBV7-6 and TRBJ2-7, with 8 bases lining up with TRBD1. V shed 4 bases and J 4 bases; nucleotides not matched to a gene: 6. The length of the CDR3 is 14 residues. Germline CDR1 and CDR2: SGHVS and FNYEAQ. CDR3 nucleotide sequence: TGTGCCAGCAGCTCCGGACAGGGCGGGTACGAGCAGTACTTC. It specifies CASSSGQGGYEQYF.

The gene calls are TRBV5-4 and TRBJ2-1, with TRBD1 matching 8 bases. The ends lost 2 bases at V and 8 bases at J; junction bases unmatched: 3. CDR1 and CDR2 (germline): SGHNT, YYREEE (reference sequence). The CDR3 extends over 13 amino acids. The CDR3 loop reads CASSFRGQYEQFF. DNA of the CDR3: TGTGCCAGCAGCTTCAGGGGGCAGTATGAGCAGTTCTTC.

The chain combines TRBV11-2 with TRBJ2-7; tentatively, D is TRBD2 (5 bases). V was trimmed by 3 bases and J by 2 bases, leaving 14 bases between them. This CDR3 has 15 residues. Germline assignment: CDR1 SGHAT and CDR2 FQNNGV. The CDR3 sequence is CASSFGPSPTYEQYF. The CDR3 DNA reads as TGTGCCAGCAGCTTCGGGCCTAGCCCCACCTACGAGCAGTACTTC.

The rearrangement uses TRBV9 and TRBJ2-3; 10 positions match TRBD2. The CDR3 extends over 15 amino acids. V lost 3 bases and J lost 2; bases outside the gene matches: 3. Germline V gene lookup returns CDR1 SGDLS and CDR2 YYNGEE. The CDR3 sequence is CASSEGLAYTDTQYF. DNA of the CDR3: TGTGCCAGCAGCGAGGGACTAGCGTACACAGATACGCAGTATTTT.

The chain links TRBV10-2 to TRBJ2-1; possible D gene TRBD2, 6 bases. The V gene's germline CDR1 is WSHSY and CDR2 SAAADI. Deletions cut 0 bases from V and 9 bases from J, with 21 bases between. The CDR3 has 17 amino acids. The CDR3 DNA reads TGCGCCAGCAGTGAGTCGGGGCTAGCCCCGGGGGTCGGTGAGCAGTTCTTC. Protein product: CASSESGLAPGVGEQFF.